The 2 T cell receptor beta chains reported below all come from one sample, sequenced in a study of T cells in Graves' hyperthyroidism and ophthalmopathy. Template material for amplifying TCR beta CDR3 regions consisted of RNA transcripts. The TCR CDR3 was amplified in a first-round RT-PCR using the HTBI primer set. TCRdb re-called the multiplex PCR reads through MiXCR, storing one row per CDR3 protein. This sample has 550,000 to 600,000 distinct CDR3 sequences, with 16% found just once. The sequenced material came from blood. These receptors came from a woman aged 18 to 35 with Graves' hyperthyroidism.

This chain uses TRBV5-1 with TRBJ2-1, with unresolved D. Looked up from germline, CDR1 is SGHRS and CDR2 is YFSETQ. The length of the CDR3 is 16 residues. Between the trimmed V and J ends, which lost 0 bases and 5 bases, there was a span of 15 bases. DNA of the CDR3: TGCGCCAGCAGCTTGGAGGGCTTTCGGGCCAACAATGAGCAGTTCTTC. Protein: CASSLEGFRANNEQFF.

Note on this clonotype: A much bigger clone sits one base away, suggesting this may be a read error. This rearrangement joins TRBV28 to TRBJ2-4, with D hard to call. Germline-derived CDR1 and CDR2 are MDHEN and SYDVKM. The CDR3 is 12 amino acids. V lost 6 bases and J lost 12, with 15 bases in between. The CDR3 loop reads CASRTDRDTQYF. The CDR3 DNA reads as TGTGCCAGCAGAACAGACCGCGACACTCAGTACTTC.